Each of the 25 T cell receptor beta chains below was sequenced from the same sample in a study of blood T cells in healthy people across ages. Next came a second PCR, run for about 7 to 12 cycles, which used a sample-barcoded 5' primer along with a J-beta primer mix. TCRdb itself ran the 5' RACE reads through MiXCR, one entry per CDR3 protein. In the table there are approximately 730,000 distinct CDR3 sequences, 53% of which are singletons. The sequenced material came from blood. The receptors come from a man at least 80 years old in good health.

In this sample, this clonotype turned up a few times. The V gene is TRBV29-1, the J gene TRBJ1-2; D not certain. Germline-derived CDR1 and CDR2 are SQVTM and ANQGSEA. The CDR3 is made up of 16 amino acids. Trimming pared 3 bases from V and 4 bases from J, leaving 21 bases between. The CDR3 loop reads CSVDHGVTGRSYGYTF. The CDR3, as DNA: TGCAGCGTTGATCACGGGGTTACGGGCCGCTCCTATGGCTACACCTTC. The complete variable domain, with remaining parts taken from reference TRBV29-1 and TRBJ1-2, reads SAVISQKPSRDICQRGTSLTIQCQVDSQVTMMFWYRQQPGQSLTLIATANQGSEATYESGFVIDKFPISRPNLTFSTLTVSNMSPEDSSIYLCSVDHGVTGRSYGYTFGSGTRLTVV.

This clonotype was seen a few times. V is TRBV29-1 and J is TRBJ2-7; no clear D. V was cut by 4 bases and J by 5 bases, with 9 bases left in between. Germline V gene data show CDR1 as SQVTM and CDR2 as ANQGSEA. The CDR3 contains 11 residues. DNA of the CDR3: TGCAGCGTTGGTACTGGACACGAGCAGTACTTC. Amino acids: CSVGTGHEQYF.

This clonotype was recorded once. Germline is not matched at one junction end, which may reflect a read error. This chain joins TRBV5-1 and TRBJ2-1, with D unresolved. Germline assignment: CDR1 SGHRS and CDR2 YFSETQ. The CDR3 length is 15 residues. The CDR3 DNA reads TGCGCCAGCAGCTTGGCCGGCAGCTCCTACGATGAGCAGTTCTTC. Protein product: CASSLAGSSYDEQFF.

The V and J genes are TRBV6-1 and TRBJ2-5; D possibly corresponds to TRBD1 (5 bases). The germline V gene has CDR1 MNHNS and CDR2 SASEGT. This CDR3 is 14 amino acids long. V was shortened by 6 bases and J by 4 bases, with 15 bases between the two germline ends. The CDR3: CASSGYDQGETQYF. CDR3 nucleotides: TGTGCCAGCAGCGGCTACGACCAGGGAGAGACCCAGTACTTC.

The chain couples TRBV20-1 to TRBJ2-3; 8 bases are a match to TRBD2. Germline V lookup: CDR1 DFQATT, CDR2 SNEGSKA (reference sequence). CDR3 length: 15 residues. The V and J ends lost 3 bases and 14 bases, in that order; junction bases with no gene match: 19. The CDR3 DNA reads as TGCAGTGCTAGCGAGGCTAGCGGGTTACCAAGAGACGCGTATTTT. Its translation is CSASEASGLPRDAYF.

V usage is TRBV5-1 and J usage is TRBJ2-7, with D perhaps being TRBD1 or TRBD2 (5 bases each). Germline V lookup: CDR1 SGHRS, CDR2 YFSETQ. The length of the CDR3 is 13 residues. V shed 5 bases and J shed 3 bases, with 12 bases lying between them. The CDR3 bases are TGCGCCAGCAGGACGGGACGGTTCTACGAGCAGTACTTC. It yields the protein CASRTGRFYEQYF.

The chain employs TRBV20-1 and TRBJ2-1; 10 bases match TRBD1. CDR1 and CDR2 (germline): DFQATT, SNEGSKA (reference sequence). J was trimmed by 2 bases and V by 4 bases; bases with no gene match: 5. The CDR3 contains 15 residues. The CDR3 region is CSANHGQGAYNEQFF. DNA of the CDR3: TGCAGTGCTAACCATGGACAGGGGGCCTACAATGAGCAGTTCTTC.

This rearrangement joins TRBV7-2 to TRBJ1-2; unclear D gene. Germline CDR1 and CDR2: SGHTA and FQGNSA. The CDR3 runs to 15 residues. The ends were cut back, 1 base at V and 1 base at J, with 10 bases in the middle. In DNA, the CDR3 is TGTGCCAGCAGCTTAGTCACAGCCATTAACTATGGCTACACCTTC. Residues: CASSLVTAINYGYTF.

Regarding this clonotype: The junction differs from germline at one of its ends, possibly a read error. V usage is TRBV4-1 and J usage is TRBJ2-1; 9 nucleotides agree with TRBD2. Germline V gene lookup returns CDR1 MGHRA and CDR2 YSYEKL. The CDR3 length is 16 residues. CDR3 residues: CASSQEPSGNWDERFF. CDR3 DNA: TGCGCCAGCAGCCAAGAGCCTAGCGGGAATTGGGATGAGCGGTTCTTC.

The V gene is TRBV20-1, the J gene TRBJ1-1; a weak D match, TRBD1 (5 bases). The CDR3 sequence is 14 residues long. The ends were cut back, 2 bases at V and 4 bases at J, with 14 bases in the middle. Germline V gene data show CDR1 as DFQATT and CDR2 as SNEGSKA (reference sequence). CDR3 DNA sequence: TGCAGTGCTAGAAAACAGGTAACCGCCACTGAAGCTTTCTTT. Translating it yields CSARKQVTATEAFF.

This rearrangement joins TRBV7-3 to TRBJ2-2, with D hard to call. The CDR3 extends over 13 amino acids. Trimming shortened V by 1 base and J by 2 bases, and 2 bases separated the two germline ends. Per the germline V gene, CDR1 is SGHTA and CDR2 is FQGTGA. In DNA, the CDR3 is TGTGCCAGCAGCTTAATAAACACCGGGGAGCTGTTTTTT. Protein sequence: CASSLINTGELFF.

The gene calls are TRBV20-1 and TRBJ2-1; D ambiguous. Trimming took 4 bases from V and 2 from J, leaving 9 bases between them. CDR1 and CDR2 (germline): DFQATT, SNEGSKA (reference sequence). The CDR3 consists of 13 residues. Written as DNA, the CDR3 is TGCAGTGCTAACAGTCCAGCCTACAATGAGCAGTTCTTC. Translated: CSANSPAYNEQFF.

CDR3 region: CASSQDRSKQFF. The CDR3 DNA is TGTGCCAGCAGTCAGGACAGGTCGAAGCAGTTCTTC. This chain connects TRBV12-3 or TRBV12-4 to TRBJ2-1; 7 bases line up with TRBD1. This CDR3 spans 12 amino acids. The V segment lost 5 bases and the J segment 11 bases; nucleotides outside the gene matches: 6.

This rearrangement joins TRBV20-1 to TRBJ2-4; D possibly corresponds to TRBD2 (5 bases). V was clipped by 2 bases and J by 8 bases, with 13 bases between them. This CDR3 has 13 residues. Germline V gene sequence: CDR1 DFQATT, CDR2 SNEGSKA (reference sequence). CDR3 loop: CSARPAARDIQYF. CDR3 DNA sequence: TGCAGTGCTAGACCGGCAGCGAGGGACATTCAGTACTTC.

In its sample, this clonotype was seen many times. The CDR3 here is CASSAGLAGVEQFF. The CDR3 nucleotides are TGTGCCAGCAGCGCTGGACTAGCGGGAGTTGAGCAGTTCTTC. The genes are TRBV9 and TRBJ2-1; 13 bases fit TRBD2. The trim removed 3 bases at V and 9 bases at J, leaving 3 bases unmatched. CDR1 SGDLS and CDR2 YYNGEE come from the germline V gene. CDR3 length: 14 amino acids.

The sample holds a few counts of this clonotype. The genes are TRBV28 and TRBJ1-2, with D perhaps matching TRBD1 (6 bases). V lost 6 bases, J lost 5 bases, and 19 bases lay in between. The CDR3 sequence is 15 residues long. Germline loops: CDR1 MDHEN, CDR2 SYDVKM. The CDR3 here is CASSLRKGRGYGYTF. The DNA for the CDR3 is TGTGCCAGCAGCCTAAGGAAGGGAAGGGGGTATGGCTACACCTTC.

A few counts support this clonotype. V usage is TRBV3-1 and J usage is TRBJ2-1; D gene uncertain. V was clipped by 0 bases and J by 9 bases, with 6 bases between them. There are 12 residues in the CDR3. Germline V CDR1 and CDR2: LGHDT, YNNKEL (reference sequence). The CDR3 region has the DNA TGTGCCAGCAGCCAAGAGGGGTTTGAGCAGTTCTTC. This translates into CASSQEGFEQFF.

This chain links TRBV9 with TRBJ2-3; TRBD1 is a possible D gene (6 bases). The CDR3 consists of 16 residues. Germline CDR1 SGDLS, CDR2 YYNGEE. V dropped 0 bases and J dropped 1 base, with 12 bases sitting between them. The CDR3 nucleotides are TGTGCCAGCAGCGTAGGTGTAGGGGGAGGCACAGATACGCAGTATTTT. This gives the protein CASSVGVGGGTDTQYF.

This clonotype was seen more than once but under ten times. The CDR3 here is CASSLMAGGSYEQYF. The CDR3 coding sequence is TGTGCCAGCAGTTTGATGGCAGGGGGTTCCTACGAGCAGTACTTC. The chain carries TRBV28 and TRBJ2-7; 7 bases align to TRBD1. V gave up 3 bases and J gave up 1 base; unmatched junction bases: 6. The CDR3 runs 15 residues. CDR1 is MDHEN and CDR2 is SYDVKM in the germline V gene.

The CDR3, as DNA: TGTGCCAGCAGTCCCTACAGGGGAACTAGCACAGATACGCAGTATTTT. This translates into CASSPYRGTSTDTQYF. The chain recombines TRBV6-5 with TRBJ2-3; 7 nucleotides match TRBD1. Germline V CDR1 and CDR2: MNHEY, SVGAGI. V gave up 5 bases and J gave up 0 bases; unmatched junction bases: 8. The CDR3 spans 16 residues.

This clonotype was detected only a few times. The chain links TRBV29-1 to TRBJ2-5; a possible D gene is TRBD2 (6 bases). The J call is in doubt because the DNA end fits TRBJ2-7 better. There are 13 residues in the CDR3. Per the germline V gene, CDR1 is SQVTM and CDR2 is ANQGSEA. The CDR3 DNA reads TGCAGCGTCGGAGGGGTAAATTATTACGAGCAGTACTTC. It encodes CSVGGVNYYEQYF.

The chain recombines TRBV15 with TRBJ2-1, with TRBD2 matching 10 bases. The germline gives CDR1 LNHNV, CDR2 YYDKDF (reference sequence). J was trimmed by 0 bases and V by 0 bases; bases with no gene match: 5. There are 18 residues in the CDR3. This chain's CDR3 is CATSREGSGRGSYNEQFF. DNA of the CDR3: TGTGCCACCAGCAGAGAGGGAAGCGGGAGGGGCTCCTACAATGAGCAGTTCTTC. Drawing the rest from reference TRBV15 and TRBJ2-1, the complete variable domain is DAMVIQNPRYQVTQFGKPVTLSCSQTLNHNVMYWYQQKSSQAPKLLFHYYDKDFNNEADTPDNFQSRRPNTSFCFLDIRSPGLGDTAMYLCATSREGSGRGSYNEQFFGPGTRLTVL.

The chain joins TRBV27 to TRBJ1-6; D is perhaps TRBD1 (5 bases). This CDR3 comprises 14 residues. The germline V gene encodes CDR1 MNHEY and CDR2 SMNVEV (reference sequence). Trimming stripped 3 bases from V and 7 bases from J, with 10 bases between. The CDR3 nucleotides read TGTGCCAGCAGTTTCCTAGGGGCAAATTCACCCCTCCACTTT. Protein product: CASSFLGANSPLHF.

The V and J genes are TRBV9 and TRBJ1-2, with no clear D. The germline V gene encodes CDR1 SGDLS and CDR2 YYNGEE. The length of the CDR3 is 14 residues. The V and J ends lost 0 bases and 0 bases respectively, with 6 bases between them. CDR3: CASSVVMANYGYTF. The CDR3 DNA reads as TGTGCCAGCAGCGTAGTGATGGCTAACTATGGCTACACCTTC.

The chain carries TRBV9 and TRBJ2-7, with 9 bases that match TRBD1. This CDR3 is built from 15 residues. Germline V CDR1 and CDR2: SGDLS, YYNGEE. V was pared by 3 bases and J by 4 bases, with 8 bases of the junction left unmatched. The CDR3 DNA is TGTGCCAGCAGCGCGGGGACAGGGAAGGGGTACGAGCAGTACTTC. Residues: CASSAGTGKGYEQYF.